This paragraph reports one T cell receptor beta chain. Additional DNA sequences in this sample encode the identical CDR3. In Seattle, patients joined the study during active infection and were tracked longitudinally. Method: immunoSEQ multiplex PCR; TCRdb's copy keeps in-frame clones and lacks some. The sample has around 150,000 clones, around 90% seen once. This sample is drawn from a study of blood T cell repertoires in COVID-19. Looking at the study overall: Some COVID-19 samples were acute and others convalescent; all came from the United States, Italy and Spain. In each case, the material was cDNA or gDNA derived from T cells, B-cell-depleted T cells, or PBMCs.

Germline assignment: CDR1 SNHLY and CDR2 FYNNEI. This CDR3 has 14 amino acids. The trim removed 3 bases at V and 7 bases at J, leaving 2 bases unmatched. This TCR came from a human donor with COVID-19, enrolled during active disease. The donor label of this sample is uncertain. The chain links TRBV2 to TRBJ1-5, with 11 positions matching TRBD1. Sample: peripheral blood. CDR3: CASSEGQGGQPQHF. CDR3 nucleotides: TGTGCCAGCAGTGAGGGACAGGGGGGACAGCCCCAGCATTTT. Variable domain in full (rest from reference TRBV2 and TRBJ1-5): EPEVTQTPSHQVTQMGQEVILRCVPISNHLYFYWYRQILGQKVEFLVSFYNNEISEKSEIFDDQFSVERPDGSNFTLKIRSTKLEDSAMYFCASSEGQGGQPQHFGDGTRLSIL.